The present T cell receptor (beta chain) was sequenced within a study of glioma-infiltrating T cells after dendritic cell vaccination. Study-wide results and limits: Only a small number of patients had complete blood and tumor samples.

Clones were read by immunoSEQ multiplex PCR, and TCRdb kept only the in-frame ones, dropping some. Of fewer than 50,000 clones in the sample, roughly 79% were seen once. CDR1 is LNHDA, CDR2 SQIVND, per germline (reference sequence). J gave up 0 bases and V 6 bases, and 3 bases lay outside the gene matches. This CDR3 comprises 15 residues. Concerning this clone itself: Antigen: not known.

This chain joins TRBV19 and TRBJ2-2; TRBD2 matches 8 bases. Sequencing used blood, obtained before dendritic cell vaccination. The sequence derives from a human donor with glioblastoma. DNA for the CDR3: TGTGCCAGTAGGACGGGGGGGCCGAACACCGGGGAGCTGTTTTTT. Amino acid sequence: CASRTGGPNTGELFF.